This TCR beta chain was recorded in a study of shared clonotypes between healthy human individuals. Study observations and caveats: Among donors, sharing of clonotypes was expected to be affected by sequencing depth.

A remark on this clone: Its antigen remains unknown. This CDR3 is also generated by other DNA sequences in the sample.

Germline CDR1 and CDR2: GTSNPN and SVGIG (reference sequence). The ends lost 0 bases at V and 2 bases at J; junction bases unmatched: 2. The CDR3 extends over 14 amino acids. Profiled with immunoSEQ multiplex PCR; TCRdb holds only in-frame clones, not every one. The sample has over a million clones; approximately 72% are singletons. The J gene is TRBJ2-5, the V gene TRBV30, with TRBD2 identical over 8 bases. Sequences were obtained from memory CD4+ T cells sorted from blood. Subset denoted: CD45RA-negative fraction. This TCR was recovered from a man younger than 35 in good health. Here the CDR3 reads CAWSVGGGQETQYF. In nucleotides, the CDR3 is TGTGCCTGGAGTGTTGGCGGGGGGCAAGAGACCCAGTACTTC.